What follows describes a single T cell receptor (beta chain). CDR1 and CDR2 (germline): MDHEN, SYDVKM. Trimming shortened V by 3 bases and J by 7 bases, and 6 bases separated the two germline ends. The CDR3 consists of 11 residues. Only in-frame clones appear in the TCRdb table, and some are missing; sequencing was by immunoSEQ multiplex PCR. The sample has a few hundred thousand clones; around 83% are singletons. These data come from a study of blood T cell repertoires in COVID-19. About the study: COVID-19 samples from acute and convalescent phases originated in the United States, Italy and Spain.

What the recovered Cohort 3 donors had was two negative PCRs, clearance, or symptom resolution. This chain joins TRBV28 and TRBJ1-2, with D unclear. This receptor was identified in a woman in her fifties or sixties who had recovered from COVID-19. The sample taken for sequencing was PBMCs or T cells enriched from blood (not recorded which). The CDR3 spells CASSLVGGYTF. The CDR3 coding sequence is TGTGCCAGCAGTTTGGTCGGTGGCTACACCTTC.